Listed below are T cell receptor beta chains from one sample, sequenced in a study of blood T cell repertoires in COVID-19. TCRdb's table, derived via immunoSEQ multiplex PCR, lists solely in-frame clones and lacks some. The sample has approximately 300,000 clones, roughly 90% seen once. Sequencing was performed on PBMCs or T cells enriched from blood (not recorded which). The receptors shown here come from a woman under 30 with acute COVID-19. The conserved cysteine and the conserved F or W are not part of the CDR3 here. Rows may omit the clone size; those that give it use once, few, many or a size class.

TRBV29-1	9	TRBJ1-1	NA	SVGNLRGAF
TRBV2	12	TRBJ2-2	NA	ASTGGTNTGELF
TRBV5-8	13	TRBJ1-2	few	ASSLRLQGYEGYT
TRBV7-9	11	TRBJ1-6	NA	ASSSTVVSPLH
TRBV28	13	TRBJ2-1	NA	ASTKTSRHYNEQF
TRBV24-1	12	TRBJ2-1	NA	ATSDTNTLDEQF
TRBV13	13	TRBJ2-1	NA	ASSYGGLASNEQF
TRBV19	13	TRBJ2-1	NA	ASSAGTSGRNEQF
TRBV9	16	TRBJ2-7	once	ASSVAFGTSELSYEQY
TRBV12-3/TRBV12-4	10	TRBJ1-2	NA	ASKEGTYGYT